What follows describes a single T cell receptor (beta chain). Its antigen is undetermined. Data came from immunoSEQ multiplex PCR; TCRdb stores just in-frame clones and leaves some out. The table shows fewer than 250,000 clones, with roughly 91% occurring only once. This sample was included in a study of T cell responses to AZD1222 COVID-19 vaccine. General study findings and limits: Donor demographics were predominantly white British with a female majority; clonal diversity may be underestimated. Baseline seropositivity occurred in only a handful of AZD1222 recipients. Repertoires were collected only later (after the peak T cell response had occurred). Among spike-specific TCRs, nearly half reportedly target unmutated variant regions.

The germline V gene encodes CDR1 SGHRS and CDR2 YFSETQ. The CDR3 runs 13 residues. Between the trimmed V and J ends, which lost 4 bases and 2 bases, there was a span of 9 bases. This receptor was taken from an adult in good health. The chain uses TRBV5-1 and TRBJ1-2; D gene ambiguous. The sample here was peripheral blood, taken on day 0 of MenACWY control vaccination. The CDR3 DNA reads as TGCGCCAGCAGCCAGGACGGGAACTATGGCTACACCTTC. Its translation: CASSQDGNYGYTF.